The rows below give T cell receptor beta chains drawn from one sample of a study of human T cells and chemical hapten exposure. TCRdb reanalysed the RACE reads using MiXCR and keeps one entry per CDR3 protein. The repertoire consists of tens of thousands of distinct CDR3 sequences, with about 9.4% occurring once and the leading ten covering around 15%. The sample in question was whole blood, obtained in connection with sensitization to the hapten diphenylcyclopropenone (DPC). The source of these receptors is a woman in her thirties or forties with alopecia areata. Some clones in this sample may be carry-over from other donors' samples. CDR3s include the opening cysteine and the closing phenylalanine or tryptophan. D genes are given only for firm matches. Some rows have no size entry. The others give once, few or many, or a class for an expanded clone.

clone_size	j_call	d_call	v_call	cdr3_nt	cdr3_aa
many	TRBJ2-1	TRBD2	TRBV14	TGTGCCAGCAGCCAAGACAAAACTAGCGGGTACAATGAGCAGTTCTTC	CASSQDKTSGYNEQFF
-	TRBJ2-1	-	TRBV4-1	TGCGCCAGCAGCCAAGGGGGGCGGAAGGGTGAGCAGTTCTTC	CASSQGGRKGEQFF
many	TRBJ1-5	TRBD1	TRBV6-2/TRBV6-3	TGTGCCAGCAGTTCCCTTTCTACAGGGGTGAATCAGCCCCAGCATTTT	CASSSLSTGVNQPQHF
-	TRBJ1-5	TRBD1	TRBV7-2	TGTGCCAGCAGCTTAGCAGGACAGGGGGCGGGCAATCAGCCCCAGCATTTT	CASSLAGQGAGNQPQHF
many	TRBJ1-3	-	TRBV28	TGTGCCAGCCAGGCAACTTTATTTCATGGAAACACCATATATTTT	CASQATLFHGNTIYF
many	TRBJ1-1	TRBD1	TRBV11-2	TGTGCCAGCAGCTTGAGACTATTTAACAGGGGGCGCGGAAACACTGAAGCTTTCTTT	CASSLRLFNRGRGNTEAFF
many	TRBJ2-3	TRBD1	TRBV6-2/TRBV6-3	TGTGCCAGCAGTGGACAGGGGGCCCCAGATACGCAGTATTTT	CASSGQGAPDTQYF
-	TRBJ1-4	-	TRBV20-1	TGCAGTGCAAAAGAGGGGCTGGGTGATGAAAAACTGTTTTTT	CSAKEGLGDEKLFF
few	TRBJ2-7	-	TRBV3-1	TGTGCCAGCAGCCTCACGATAAGGGACGAGCAGTACTTC	CASSLTIRDEQYF
many	TRBJ1-6	TRBD1	TRBV20-1	TGCAGTGCTAGGGAGGCCCTGGCAGGGGGCGTTTATAATTCACCCCTCCACTTT	CSAREALAGGVYNSPLHF